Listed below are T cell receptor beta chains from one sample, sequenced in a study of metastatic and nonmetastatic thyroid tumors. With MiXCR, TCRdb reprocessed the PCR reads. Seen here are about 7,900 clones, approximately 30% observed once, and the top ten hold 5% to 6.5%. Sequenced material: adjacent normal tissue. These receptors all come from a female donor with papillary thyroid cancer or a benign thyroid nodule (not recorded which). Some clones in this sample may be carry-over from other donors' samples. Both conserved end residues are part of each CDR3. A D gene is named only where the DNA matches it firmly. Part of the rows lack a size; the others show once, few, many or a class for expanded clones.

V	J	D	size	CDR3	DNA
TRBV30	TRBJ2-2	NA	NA	CAWSKQGLNTGELFF	TGTGCCTGGAGTAAGCAGGGGTTAAACACCGGGGAGCTGTTTTTT
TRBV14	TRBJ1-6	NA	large	CASSQVGGDLSSPLHF	TGTGCCAGCAGCCAAGTAGGTGGGGATTTGAGTTCACCCCTCCACTTT
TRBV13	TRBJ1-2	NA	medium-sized	CASSFNTAIYGYTF	TGTGCCAGCAGCTTCAATACAGCAATCTATGGCTACACCTTC
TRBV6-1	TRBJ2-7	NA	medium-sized	CASTTELYEQYF	TGTGCCAGCACAACAGAGCTCTACGAGCAGTACTTC
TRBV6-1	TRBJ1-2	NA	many	CASSESNYGYTF	TGTGCCAGCAGTGAGAGTAACTATGGCTACACCTTC
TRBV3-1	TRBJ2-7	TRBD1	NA	CASSLRDRTYEQYF	TGTGCCAGCAGCCTTCGGGACAGAACCTACGAGCAGTACTTC
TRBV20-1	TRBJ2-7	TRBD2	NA	CSARDSGPWPSEQYF	TGCAGTGCTAGAGATAGCGGGCCATGGCCGAGCGAGCAGTACTTC
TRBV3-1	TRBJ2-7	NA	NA	CASSQDHAAAYEQYF	TGTGCCAGCAGCCAAGATCACGCTGCTGCCTACGAGCAGTACTTC
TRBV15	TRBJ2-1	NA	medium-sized	CATSREPGTYNEQFF	TGTGCCACCAGCAGAGAGCCGGGAACCTACAATGAGCAGTTCTTC
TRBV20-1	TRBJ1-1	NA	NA	CSASTGMELNTEAFF	TGCAGTGCTAGTACAGGGATGGAGTTGAACACTGAAGCTTTCTTT
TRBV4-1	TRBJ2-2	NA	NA	CASSQEQGWGELFF	TGCGCCAGCAGCCAAGAACAGGGTTGGGGGGAGCTGTTTTTT
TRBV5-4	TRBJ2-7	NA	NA	CASRVGSGHFGEQYF	TGTGCCAGCAGGGTGGGATCCGGTCATTTCGGCGAGCAGTACTTC
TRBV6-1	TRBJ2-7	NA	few	CASLGRVESYEQYF	TGTGCCAGCTTAGGACGGGTGGAGTCCTACGAGCAGTACTTC
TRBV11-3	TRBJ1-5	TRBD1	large	CASSTRTGYSNQPQHF	TGTGCCAGCAGCACACGGACAGGCTATAGCAATCAGCCCCAGCATTTT
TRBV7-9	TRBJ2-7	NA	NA	CASSKPGSPYEQYF	TGTGCCAGCAGCAAGCCGGGATCCCCCTACGAGCAGTACTTC
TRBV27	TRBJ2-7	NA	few	CASTSGYEQYF	TGTGCCAGCACCTCTGGGTACGAGCAGTACTTC
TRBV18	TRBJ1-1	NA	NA	CASSLEGGNTEAFF	TGTGCCAGCTCACTGGAGGGGGGGAACACTGAAGCTTTCTTT
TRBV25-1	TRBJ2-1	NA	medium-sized	CASSRLNEQFF	TGTGCCAGCAGTAGACTGAATGAGCAGTTCTTC
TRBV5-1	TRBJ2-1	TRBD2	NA	CASSWTSGNNEQFF	TGCGCCAGCAGCTGGACTAGCGGGAACAATGAGCAGTTCTTC
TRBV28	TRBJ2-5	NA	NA	CASSLAMDFLAQETQYF	TGTGCCAGCAGTTTGGCCATGGACTTTCTAGCGCAAGAGACCCAGTACTTC
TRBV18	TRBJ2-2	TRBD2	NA	CASSPLPSGRASYTGELFF	TGTGCCAGCTCACCACTCCCAAGCGGGAGGGCCTCGTACACCGGGGAGCTGTTTTTT
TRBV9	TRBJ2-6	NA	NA	CASSVPGAGANVLTF	TGTGCCAGCAGCGTACCTGGGGCTGGGGCCAACGTCCTGACTTTC
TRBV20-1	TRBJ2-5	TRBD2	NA	CSARDAKRDFQETQYF	TGCAGTGCTAGAGATGCCAAGCGGGACTTCCAAGAGACCCAGTACTTC
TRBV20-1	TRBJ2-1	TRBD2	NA	CSARTSGYNEQFF	TGCAGTGCCCGGACTAGCGGGTACAATGAGCAGTTCTTC
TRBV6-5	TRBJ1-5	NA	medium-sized	CASSYRDNQPQHF	TGTGCCAGCAGTTACCGAGATAATCAGCCCCAGCATTTT
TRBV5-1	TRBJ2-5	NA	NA	CASSLGPNLSETQYF	TGCGCCAGCAGCTTGGGGCCTAATTTGTCAGAGACCCAGTACTTC
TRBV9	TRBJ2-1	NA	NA	CASSVGVAATSNEQFF	TGTGCCAGCAGCGTAGGGGTAGCGGCCACTTCCAATGAGCAGTTCTTC
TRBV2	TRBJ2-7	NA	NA	CARGLGYEQYF	TGTGCCCGCGGCCTGGGGTACGAGCAGTACTTC
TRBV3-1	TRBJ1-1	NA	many	CASDAGKNTEAFF	TGTGCCAGCGATGCCGGGAAGAACACTGAAGCTTTCTTT
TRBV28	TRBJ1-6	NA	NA	CASSLYLAGASPLHF	TGTGCCAGCAGTTTATATCTCGCAGGGGCTTCACCCCTCCACTTT
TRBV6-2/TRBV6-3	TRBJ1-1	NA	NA	CASSGDRRTEAFF	TGTGCCAGCAGCGGAGACAGGCGCACCGAAGCTTTCTTT
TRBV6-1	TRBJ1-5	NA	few	CASSVRTDQPQHF	TGTGCCAGCAGCGTTAGGACGGACCAGCCCCAGCATTTT
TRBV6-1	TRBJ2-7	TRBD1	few	CAVKGQADGEVEQYF	TGTGCCGTCAAAGGACAGGCCGACGGTGAGGTCGAGCAGTACTTC
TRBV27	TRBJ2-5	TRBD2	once	CASSFSGGGGGYQETQYF	TGTGCCAGCAGTTTCTCCGGGGGGGGCGGGGGATACCAAGAGACCCAGTACTTC
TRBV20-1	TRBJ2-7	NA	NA	CSAREAGGHTKQYF	TGCAGTGCTAGAGAAGCTGGCGGGCATACGAAGCAGTACTTC
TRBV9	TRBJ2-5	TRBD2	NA	CASSVGIAGQETQYF	TGTGCCAGCAGCGTAGGAATAGCGGGCCAAGAGACCCAGTACTTC
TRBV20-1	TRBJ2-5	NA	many	CSANVGKETQYF	TGCAGTGCTAACGTGGGGAAAGAGACCCAGTACTTC
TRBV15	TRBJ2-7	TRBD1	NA	CATSPRTGPYEQYF	TGTGCCACCAGCCCACGGACAGGCCCCTACGAGCAGTACTTC
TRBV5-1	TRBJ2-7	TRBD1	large	CASSLADRPYSYEQYF	TGCGCCAGCAGCTTGGCGGACAGGCCTTATTCCTACGAGCAGTACTTC